This section outlines one T cell receptor (beta chain) sequence together with its context. The data were obtained in a study of blood T cell repertoires in COVID-19. The wider study: The cDNA or gDNA used as material had been derived from T cells, B-cell-depleted T cells, or PBMCs.

The repertoire was sequenced with immunoSEQ multiplex PCR; TCRdb's copy has only in-frame clones and lacks some. The sample shows some 180,000 clones, just under 85% of them seen only once. This CDR3 has 13 residues. The ends were cut back, 0 bases at V and 4 bases at J, with 7 bases in the middle. From germline, CDR1 is SGHTS and CDR2 YDEGEE. This chain joins TRBV5-8 and TRBJ1-1; perhaps TRBD1 as D (5 bases). Sequenced sample: peripheral blood. This TCR derives from a woman older than 75 with COVID-19, enrolled during active disease. CDR3 amino acids: CASSLGQRTEAFF. As DNA, the CDR3 is TGTGCCAGCAGCTTGGGACAGCGCACTGAAGCTTTCTTT.